The 20 T cell receptor beta chains presented below share a single source sample, sequenced in a study of cytomegalovirus exposure and HLA in healthy donors. Use of 60 Vbeta and 13 Jbeta primers characterized the PCR. Profiling relied on immunoSEQ multiplex PCR, and the TCRdb table lists in-frame clones only, not all of them. The data hold over 250,000 clones, with 86% observed a single time. The source material was PBMCs. These receptors were obtained from a man aged 35 to 55 in good health and CMV-seropositive.

The chain links TRBV5-1 to TRBJ2-5, with TRBD2 identical over 10 bases. Germline trimming cut 1 base from V and 5 bases from J; bases unmatched to any gene: 2. CDR3 size: 14 residues. CDR1 and CDR2 from the germline V gene are SGHRS and YFSETQ. The CDR3 sequence: CASSLLAGEETQYF. The CDR3 DNA reads TGCGCCAGCAGCTTGCTAGCGGGAGAGGAGACCCAGTACTTC.

This chain joins TRBV11-2 and TRBJ2-7, with 8 bases lining up with TRBD1. The CDR3 is 15 residues long. Germline CDR1 SGHAT, CDR2 FQNNGV. V trimming: 4 bases; J trimming: 2 bases; junction bases outside the gene matches: 7. This CDR3 reads CASSSRTGTTYEQYF. The CDR3 DNA follows: TGTGCCAGCAGCTCTCGGACAGGGACCACCTACGAGCAGTACTTC.

Here the CDR3 reads CASSSGGTEFGNTIYF. The DNA of the CDR3 is TGTGCCAGCAGCTCGGGGGGGACGGAGTTTGGAAACACCATATATTTT. The chain is built from TRBV5-4 and TRBJ1-3; possibly TRBD1 for D (5 bases). The V end lost 3 bases, the J end lost 3 bases, and 16 bases lay between the germline ends. The germline V gene has CDR1 SGHNT and CDR2 YYREEE (reference sequence). CDR3 length equals 16 residues.

The chain uses TRBV25-1 and TRBJ2-2, with D hard to call. CDR3 length equals 10 residues. The V end was cut by 10 bases, the J end by 4 bases, with 4 bases between. Germline V gene lookup returns CDR1 MGHDK and CDR2 SYGVNS. The CDR3 reads CATGTGELFF. Written as DNA, the CDR3 is TGTGCCACAGGCACCGGGGAGCTGTTTTTT.

The CDR3 sequence is CASSPPGWDSNYEQYF. CDR3 coding DNA: TGTGCCAGCTCACCACCGGGTTGGGACAGTAACTACGAGCAGTACTTC. The chain joins TRBV18 to TRBJ2-7; 7 bases fit TRBD1. V gave up 0 bases and J gave up 3 bases; unmatched junction bases: 8. The CDR3 runs to 16 residues. Germline loops: CDR1 KGHSH, CDR2 LQKENI.

This clone was picked up a small number of times. The chain employs TRBV19 and TRBJ2-7, with TRBD2 matching over 9 bases. The junction had 4 bases not matched to a gene; V was cut back by 7 bases and J by 0 bases. The germline gives CDR1 LNHDA, CDR2 SQIVND (reference sequence). This CDR3 has 14 amino acids. The CDR3 region has the DNA TGTGCCAGTATGAATAGCGGGAGCTCCTACGAGCAGTACTTC. The encoded protein is CASMNSGSSYEQYF.

V is TRBV6-1 and J is TRBJ2-1, with 14 bases that match TRBD2. There are 15 residues in the CDR3. V lost 4 bases and J lost 7; bases outside the gene matches: 3. Germline V gives CDR1 MNHNS, CDR2 SASEGT. The CDR3 DNA sequence: TGTGCCAGCAGTGGCCGGACTAGCGGGAGGAATGAGCAGTTCTTC. Residues: CASSGRTSGRNEQFF.

V and J are TRBV7-8 and TRBJ2-7; possibly TRBD2 for D (6 bases). Per the germline V gene, CDR1 is SGHVS and CDR2 is FQNEAQ. V was clipped by 4 bases and J by 0 bases, with 13 bases between them. The CDR3 sequence is 15 residues long. The CDR3 DNA sequence: TGTGCCAGCAGCTCACCTCGCGGGGACTCCTACGAGCAGTACTTC. Protein sequence: CASSSPRGDSYEQYF.

The V call is TRBV4-1, the J call TRBJ2-5, with 11 positions matching TRBD2. The CDR3 runs 13 residues. Trimming cost V 5 bases and J 8 bases; bases outside gene matches: 4. In germline, CDR1 is MGHRA, CDR2 YSYEKL. CDR3 loop: CASSTLAGVTQYF. CDR3 bases: TGCGCCAGCAGCACACTAGCGGGAGTTACCCAGTACTTC.

The J gene is TRBJ2-7, the V gene TRBV19, with D perhaps matching TRBD2 (6 bases). The CDR3 totals 13 residues. Germline V gene sequence: CDR1 LNHDA, CDR2 SQIVND (reference sequence). V gave up 6 bases and J gave up 6 bases, with 15 bases separating them. In nucleotides, the CDR3 is TGTGCCAGTAGCAGCGAGCGGCGGGGCGAGCAGTACTTC. Translated, it gives CASSSERRGEQYF.

The chain couples TRBV18 to TRBJ2-3; D is possibly TRBD1 (5 bases). The V end lost 1 base, the J end lost 2 bases, and 10 bases lay between the germline ends. This CDR3 comprises 15 residues. Germline V CDR1 and CDR2: KGHSH, LQKENI. CDR3 residues: CASSPQGLFTDTQYF. In DNA form, the CDR3 reads TGTGCCAGCTCACCACAGGGGTTATTCACAGATACGCAGTATTTT. Variable domain in full (rest from reference TRBV18 and TRBJ2-3): NAGVMQNPRHLVRRRGQEARLRCSPMKGHSHVYWYRQLPEEGLKFMVYLQKENIIDESGMPKERFSAEFPKEGPSILRIQQVVRGDSAAYFCASSPQGLFTDTQYFGPGTRLTVL.

This chain connects TRBV28 to TRBJ2-7; tentatively, D is TRBD1 (6 bases). The CDR3 is 15 residues long. Germline V gene lookup returns CDR1 MDHEN and CDR2 SYDVKM. V lost 3 bases, J lost 2 bases, and 14 bases lay in between. Here the CDR3 reads CASSFPTGAAYEQYF. CDR3 DNA sequence: TGTGCCAGCAGTTTCCCGACAGGAGCAGCCTACGAGCAGTACTTC.

The rearrangement uses TRBV5-4 and TRBJ2-1; tentatively, D is TRBD1 (6 bases). In germline, CDR1 is SGHNT, CDR2 YYREEE (reference sequence). Trimming left V 1 base short and J 0 bases short, with 14 bases between. The CDR3 consists of 17 residues. The CDR3 sequence: CASSLLGTPFSYNEQFF. CDR3 nucleotides: TGTGCCAGCAGCTTGCTTGGGACACCTTTCTCCTACAATGAGCAGTTCTTC.

J is TRBJ2-7 and V is TRBV25-1; no reliable D call. This CDR3 contains 14 residues. The V end was cut by 3 bases, the J end by 4 bases, with 13 bases between. Looked up from germline, CDR1 is MGHDK and CDR2 is SYGVNS. The CDR3 nucleotides are TGTGCCAGCAGTGACCAGAACCGTCCTTACGAGCAGTACTTC. Translated, it gives CASSDQNRPYEQYF.

The CDR3 DNA follows: TGTGCCAGCAGCTTGTCACTAGTCTCCGGGGAGCTGTTTTTT. Translation: CASSLSLVSGELFF. This chain links TRBV5-4 with TRBJ2-2; D might be TRBD2 (5 bases). The germline V and J ends were trimmed by 1 base and 6 bases, with 10 bases remaining between them. Germline V CDR1 and CDR2: SGHNT, YYREEE (reference sequence). This CDR3 region has 14 residues.

This chain connects TRBV6-5 to TRBJ2-1, with 10 bases fitting TRBD2. The CDR3 is 14 residues long. V lost 4 bases, J lost 6 bases, and 3 bases stayed unmatched. Germline lookup yields CDR1 MNHEY and CDR2 SVGAGI. CDR3 DNA: TGTGCCAGCAGTTTAAGGACTAGCGGCAATGAGCAGTTCTTC. It translates to CASSLRTSGNEQFF.

The chain uses TRBV7-3 and TRBJ2-1, with a tentative D call TRBD2 (6 bases). The V and J ends lost 2 bases and 3 bases respectively, with 14 bases between them. The CDR3 covers 16 residues. Germline-derived CDR1 and CDR2 are SGHTA and FQGTGA. This CDR3 reads CASSLQARGIYNEQFF. The DNA of the CDR3 is TGTGCCAGCAGCTTACAGGCGCGGGGCATCTACAATGAGCAGTTCTTC.

The chain couples TRBV5-1 to TRBJ2-5; D perhaps matches TRBD1 (5 bases). Trimming took off 1 base at V and 5 bases at J, with 9 bases between the two ends. Germline loops: CDR1 SGHRS, CDR2 YFSETQ. The CDR3 totals 13 residues. CDR3 coding DNA: TGCGCCAGCAGCTTGACGACAGACGAGACCCAGTACTTC. Translating it yields CASSLTTDETQYF.

V gene TRBV11-3 combines with J gene TRBJ2-1, with D maybe TRBD2 (5 bases). Germline V lookup: CDR1 SGHNT, CDR2 YENEEA. With 4 bases removed from V and 8 bases from J, the gap between germline ends came to 15 bases. The CDR3 is 14 residues long. The CDR3 protein is CASSSGRGHDEQFF. In DNA, the CDR3 is TGTGCCAGCAGCTCCGGACGAGGGCACGATGAGCAGTTCTTC.

The V call is TRBV9, the J call TRBJ2-1; TRBD1 aligns across 7 bases. J lost 6 bases, V lost 6 bases, and 9 bases had no gene match. The V gene's germline CDR1 is SGDLS and CDR2 YYNGEE. The CDR3 totals 14 residues. The CDR3 loop reads CASKGAGVGNEQFF. DNA for the CDR3: TGTGCCAGCAAGGGGGCAGGGGTGGGCAATGAGCAGTTCTTC.